This T cell receptor beta chain was profiled in a study of cytomegalovirus exposure and HLA in healthy donors. The PCR ran on 60 Vbeta and 13 Jbeta primers. Profiling relied on immunoSEQ multiplex PCR, and the TCRdb table lists in-frame clones only, not all of them. The table includes approximately 93,000 clones, 78% detected once. Donors sampled were nominally healthy, though unrecorded immune exposures were likely. The germline V gene has CDR1 SEHNR and CDR2 FQNEAQ (reference sequence). V lost 5 bases to trimming and J lost 6 bases, with 20 bases between them. The CDR3 is 16 amino acids. The TCR sequence derives from a middle-aged woman in good health and CMV-seronegative. The rearrangement uses TRBV7-9 and TRBJ2-1; D is perhaps TRBD2 (6 bases). Sequenced: PBMCs. The CDR3 nucleotides are TGTGCCAGCAGCCCGGCGGGGCACCCCATCCGCAATGAGCAGTTCTTC. It is translated as CASSPAGHPIRNEQFF.